The 8 T cell receptor beta chains presented below share a single source sample, sequenced in a study of blood T cell repertoires in COVID-19 (dated by TCRdb to about 2020). The library relied on the immunoSEQ multiplex PCR assay. In TCRdb, the immuneACCESS table is reduced to in-frame sequences with V and J assigned. These tables do not hold every clone; where another copy was compared, an unresolved V gene accounts for under half, and the others remain unexplained. For this sample there are roughly 200,000 clones; around nine tenths appear just once. 2.7% of the sample lies in the top ten. Material for sequencing was peripheral blood. These receptors all stem from a man aged 35-49 years with active or convalescent COVID-19.

In its sample, this clone was seen a few times. The chain carries TRBV4-1 and TRBJ1-2; D is unclear. V lost 4 bases, J lost 4 bases, and 16 bases lay in between. The CDR3 runs 15 residues. CDR1 and CDR2 (germline): MGHRA, YSYEKL. The CDR3, as DNA: TGCGCCAGCAGCCTTGCCCCCACTCCCGCCTATGGCTACACCTTC. It encodes CASSLAPTPAYGYTF.

This chain uses TRBV5-1 with TRBJ1-4, with D uncertain. The V gene lost 5 bases and the J gene lost 0 bases, with 11 bases spanning the gap. The germline V gene has CDR1 SGHRS and CDR2 YFSETQ. The CDR3 is made up of 15 amino acids. CDR3 sequence reads: CASSRTDPTNEKLFF. The CDR3 nucleotides are TGCGCCAGCAGTAGAACAGACCCAACTAATGAAAAACTGTTTTTT.

The genes are TRBV19 and TRBJ1-2; D remains ambiguous. Germline V lookup: CDR1 LNHDA, CDR2 SQIVND (reference sequence). There are 13 residues in the CDR3. V was clipped by 5 bases and J by 6 bases, with 13 bases between them. The DNA of the CDR3 is TGTGCCAGTAGTGAGCGGGGTAGACATGGCTACACCTTC. Translating it yields CASSERGRHGYTF. Together with reference TRBV19 and TRBJ1-2, the CDR3 gives the full variable domain: DGGITQSPKYLFRKEGQNVTLSCEQNLNHDAMYWYRQDPGQGLRLIYYSQIVNDFQKGDIAEGYSVSREKKESFPLTVTSAQKNPTAFYLCASSERGRHGYTFGSGTRLTVV.

The rearrangement uses TRBV28 and TRBJ1-3; D unclear. The CDR3 loop spans 15 amino acids. The V end lost 8 bases, the J end lost 0 bases, and 14 bases lay between the germline ends. Germline V gene data show CDR1 as MDHEN and CDR2 as SYDVKM. In DNA form, the CDR3 reads TGTGCCAGCGCGCTGGTTTCTATCTCTGGAAACACCATATATTTT. Its protein product is CASALVSISGNTIYF.

This clone was observed a single time. The rearrangement uses TRBV6-5 and TRBJ1-6; no definite D call. Germline CDR1 and CDR2: MNHEY and SVGAGI. V was clipped by 3 bases and J by 9 bases, with 15 bases between them. The CDR3 is 15 residues long. The CDR3 DNA reads TGTGCCAGCAGTTATTCCGACGGTGAGGGTTCACCCCTCCACTTT. It translates to CASSYSDGEGSPLHF.

This chain connects TRBV2 to TRBJ1-2, with TRBD1 as a possible D gene (5 bases). Trimming pared 3 bases from V and 4 bases from J, leaving 9 bases between. Germline lookup yields CDR1 SNHLY and CDR2 FYNNEI. This CDR3 region has 13 residues. The CDR3 loop reads CASSEEGRYGYTF. The CDR3 coding sequence is TGTGCCAGCAGTGAGGAGGGGCGCTATGGCTACACCTTC.

The rearrangement uses TRBV6-5 and TRBJ2-2; 7 bases fit TRBD1. The CDR3 runs to 14 residues. The V segment lost 11 bases and the J segment 6 bases; nucleotides outside the gene matches: 12. Germline CDR1 reads MNHEY; CDR2 reads SVGAGI. The CDR3 DNA follows: TGTGCCGGCTCCCGACAGGGCTGGGCCGGGGAGCTGTTTTTT. Protein: CAGSRQGWAGELFF.

This clone has just one count. This rearrangement joins TRBV19 to TRBJ1-5; possibly TRBD1 for D (6 bases). Trimming left V 7 bases short and J 5 bases short, with 18 bases between. CDR1 and CDR2 from the germline V gene are LNHDA and SQIVND (reference sequence). The CDR3 is 15 residues long. As DNA, the CDR3 is TGTGCCAGTAACCCGATGACAGGATTTGATCAGCCCCAGCATTTT. Translation: CASNPMTGFDQPQHF.